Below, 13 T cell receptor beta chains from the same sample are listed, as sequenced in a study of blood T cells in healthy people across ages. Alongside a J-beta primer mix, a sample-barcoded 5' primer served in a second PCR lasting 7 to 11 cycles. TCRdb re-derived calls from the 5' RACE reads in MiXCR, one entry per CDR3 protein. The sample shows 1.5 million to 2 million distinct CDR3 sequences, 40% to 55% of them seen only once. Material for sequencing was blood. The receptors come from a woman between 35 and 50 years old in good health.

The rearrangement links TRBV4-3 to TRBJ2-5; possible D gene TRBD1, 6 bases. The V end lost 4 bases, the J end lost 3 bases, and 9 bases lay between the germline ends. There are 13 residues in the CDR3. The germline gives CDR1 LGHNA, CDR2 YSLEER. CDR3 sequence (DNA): TGCGCCAGCAGCCGATACAGGGAAGAGACCCAGTACTTC. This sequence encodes CASSRYREETQYF.

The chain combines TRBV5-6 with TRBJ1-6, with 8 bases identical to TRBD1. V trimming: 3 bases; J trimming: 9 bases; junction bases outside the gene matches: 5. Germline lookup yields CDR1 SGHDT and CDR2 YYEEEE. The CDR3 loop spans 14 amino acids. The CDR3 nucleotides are TGTGCCAGCAGCTCAAGGGACAGGCTTTCACCCCTCCACTTT. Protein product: CASSSRDRLSPLHF.

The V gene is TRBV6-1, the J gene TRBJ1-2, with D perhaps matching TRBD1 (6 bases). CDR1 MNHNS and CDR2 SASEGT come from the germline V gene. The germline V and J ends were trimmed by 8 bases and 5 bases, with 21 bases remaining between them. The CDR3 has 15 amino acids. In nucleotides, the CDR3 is TGTGCCAGCGAGGGGCATCGGGACACCTTTTATGGCTACACCTTC. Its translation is CASEGHRDTFYGYTF.

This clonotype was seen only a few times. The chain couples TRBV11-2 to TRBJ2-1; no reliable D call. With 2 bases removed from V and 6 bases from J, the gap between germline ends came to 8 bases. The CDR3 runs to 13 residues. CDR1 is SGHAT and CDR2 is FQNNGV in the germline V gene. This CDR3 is CASSLTTSNEQFF. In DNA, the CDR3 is TGTGCCAGCAGCTTAACGACCAGCAATGAGCAGTTCTTC. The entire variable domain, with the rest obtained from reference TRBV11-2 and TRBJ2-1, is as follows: EAGVAQSPRYKIIEKRQSVAFWCNPISGHATLYWYQQILGQGPKLLIQFQNNGVVDDSQLPKDRFSAERLKGVDSTLKIQPAKLEDSAVYLCASSLTTSNEQFFGPGTRLTVL.

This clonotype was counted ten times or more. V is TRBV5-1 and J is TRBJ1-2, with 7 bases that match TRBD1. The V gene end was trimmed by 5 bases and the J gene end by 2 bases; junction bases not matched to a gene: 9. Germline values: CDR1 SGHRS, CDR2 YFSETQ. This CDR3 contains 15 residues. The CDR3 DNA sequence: TGCGCCAGCAGACCAGGGACAGCTTCAAACTATGGCTACACCTTC. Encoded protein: CASRPGTASNYGYTF. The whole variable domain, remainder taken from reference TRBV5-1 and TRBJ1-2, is KAGVTQTPRYLIKTRGQQVTLSCSPISGHRSVSWYQQTPGQGLQFLFEYFSETQRNKGNFPGRFSGRQFSNSRSEMNVSTLELGDSALYLCASRPGTASNYGYTFGSGTRLTVV.

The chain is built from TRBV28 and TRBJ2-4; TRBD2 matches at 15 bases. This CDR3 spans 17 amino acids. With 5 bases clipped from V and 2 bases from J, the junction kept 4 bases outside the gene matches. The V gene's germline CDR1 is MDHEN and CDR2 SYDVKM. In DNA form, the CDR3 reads TGTGCCAGCAGTCTAGGACTAGCGGGGGGGTCCAAAAACATTCAGTACTTC. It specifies CASSLGLAGGSKNIQYF.

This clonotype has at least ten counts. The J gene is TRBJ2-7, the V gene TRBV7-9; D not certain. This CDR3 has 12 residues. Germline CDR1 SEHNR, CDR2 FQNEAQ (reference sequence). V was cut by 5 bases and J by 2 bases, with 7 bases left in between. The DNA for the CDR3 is TGTGCCAGCAGCCCCCGGGCCTACGAGCAGTACTTC. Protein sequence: CASSPRAYEQYF.

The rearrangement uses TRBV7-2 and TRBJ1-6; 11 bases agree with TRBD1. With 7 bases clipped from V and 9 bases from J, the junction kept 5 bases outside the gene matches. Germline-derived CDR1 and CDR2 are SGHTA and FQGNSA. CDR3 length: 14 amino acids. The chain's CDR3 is CASTWTGGSSPLHF. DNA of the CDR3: TGTGCCAGCACCTGGACAGGGGGCAGTTCACCCCTCCACTTT.

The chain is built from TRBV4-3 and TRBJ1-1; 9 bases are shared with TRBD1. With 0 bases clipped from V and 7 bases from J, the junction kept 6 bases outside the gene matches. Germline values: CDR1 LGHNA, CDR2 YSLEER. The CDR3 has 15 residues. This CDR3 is CASSQEHRGQGEAFF. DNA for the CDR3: TGCGCCAGCAGCCAAGAGCACAGGGGGCAAGGTGAAGCTTTCTTT.

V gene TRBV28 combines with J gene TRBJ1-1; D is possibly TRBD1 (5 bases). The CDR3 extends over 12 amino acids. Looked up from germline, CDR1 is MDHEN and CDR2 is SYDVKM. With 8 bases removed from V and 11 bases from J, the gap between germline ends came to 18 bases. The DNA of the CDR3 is TGTGCCAGCCTCCTCCAGCCGGGGCAGGCTTTCTTT. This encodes CASLLQPGQAFF.

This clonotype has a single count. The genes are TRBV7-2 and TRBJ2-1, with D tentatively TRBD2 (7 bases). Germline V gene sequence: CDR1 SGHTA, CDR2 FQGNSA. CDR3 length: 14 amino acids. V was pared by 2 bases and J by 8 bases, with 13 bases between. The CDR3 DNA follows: TGTGCCAGCAGCTTACGGGGGGCGTACGATGAGCAGTTCTTC. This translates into CASSLRGAYDEQFF. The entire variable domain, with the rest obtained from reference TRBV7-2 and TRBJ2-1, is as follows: GAGVSQSPSNKVTEKGKDVELRCDPISGHTALYWYRQSLGQGLEFLIYFQGNSAPDKSGLPSDRFSAERTGGSVSTLTIQRTQQEDSAVYLCASSLRGAYDEQFFGPGTRLTVL.

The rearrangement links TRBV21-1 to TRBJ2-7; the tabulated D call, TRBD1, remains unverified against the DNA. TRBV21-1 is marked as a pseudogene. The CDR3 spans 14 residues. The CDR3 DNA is TGTGCCAGCAGCAACGACAGGGGGCACCACGAGCAGTACTTC. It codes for CASSNDRGHHEQYF.

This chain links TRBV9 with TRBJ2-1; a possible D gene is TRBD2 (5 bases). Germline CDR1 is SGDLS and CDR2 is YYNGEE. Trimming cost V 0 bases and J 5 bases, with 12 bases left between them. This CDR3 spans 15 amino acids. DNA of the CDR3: TGTGCCAGCAGCGTAGAAATTGCGGGCGACAATGAGCAGTTCTTC. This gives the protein CASSVEIAGDNEQFF.